This T cell receptor beta chain was retrieved from a study of T cell responses to AZD1222 COVID-19 vaccine (dated by TCRdb to the early 2020s). Concerning the study at large: AZD1222 recipients whose second dose came at about 4 weeks and those whose second dose came at about 12 weeks were combined into one group, since spike-specific TCR depth and breadth did not differ between the two schedules. TCR sequencing covered 230 to 250 trial participants: 207 given two doses of AZD1222 and about 26 given two doses of MenACWY control vaccine. Trial participants were enrolled into age subgroups of 18-55, 56-69 and 70-plus years, which contained 148, 28 and 57 TCR-sequenced participants, respectively. Study-wide conclusions, independent of this receptor: Conclusions about previously exposed vaccinees are limited, since just 6 or 7 AZD1222 recipients were seropositive for SARS-CoV-2 at baseline. Reportedly, almost half of the unique spike-specific TCRs recognized epitopes lying outside the regions that are mutated in the B.1.351 and B.1.1.7 variants. The whole spike protein was spanned by vaccine-associated CD4 TCRs, and dominant responses were seen in regions 160-218 and 743-854. The 56-69-year group was small, and its depth increase did not reach significance, likely because of low power. After two AZD1222 doses, spike-specific TCR breadth and depth were significantly higher than at day 0 and than in MenACWY recipients. Because no day 14 peak-response samples were available, the repertoires could be characterized only after the peak T cell response. Participants were mostly white British and included more females than males, and it was suggested by the authors that clonal diversity may have been underestimated.

This sample's time point label indicates: baseline before first vaccination. Samples from vaccinated people were obtained from the UK trials COV001 and COV002, which included a single-blind randomized controlled phase 2/3 trial of AZD1222 (ChAdOx1 nCoV-19) in healthy adults. For TCRbeta chain sequencing, PBMC samples from trial participants were taken at day 0 and at day 28 after the second dose. In the case of this clone: The specificity of this receptor is unknown. No qualities accompany the bases; no much larger clone lies one base away.

Counted from cysteine to phenylalanine, this CDR3 has 15 amino acids. Only the CDR3 DNA stays, 45 bases, in frame from base 1. At the junction V is shortened by 4 bases and J by 4 bases; bases outside the gene matches: 8. CDR1 and CDR2 (SGHKS, YYEKEE) derive from the germline V gene (reference sequence). The CDR3 regions of human TCRbeta chains were subjected to immunosequencing. On the authors' methods: TCRs in the repertoires were compared against a reference library of SARS-CoV-2-specific TCRs that had been generated with the MIRA antigen-specificity platform. Breadth was defined as the fraction of unique TCRs that were SARS-CoV-2-associated, and depth was defined as the fraction of total T cells that were SARS-CoV-2-associated. Each spike-specific TCR was assigned to its reactive spike region and to a CD4 or CD8 class using the MIRA data. Log10-transformed breadth and depth values were compared by one-way ANOVA with Sidak's multiple comparisons tests. What TCRdb holds here is the immuneACCESS table cut down to in-frame rearrangements. Part of the clones is not present; checked against another copy, under half of the missing clones reflect an unresolved V gene, and the others are unexplained. V and J calls plus clone size are reproduced from that table; the DNA served to infer D and trimming. The sample table shows 150,000 to 200,000 clones, and around nine tenths are seen once. The ten top clones hold 1.5% to 2% of the sample.

The receptor was derived from an adult in good health. The sequence links TRBV5-5 to TRBJ1-2, and 9 junctional nucleotides match TRBD1. The sequences come from peripheral blood, collected on day 0 of AZD1222 vaccination. The nucleotide sequence is given as TGTGCCAGCAGCCTTACAGGGGGCCTCCTCTATGGCTACACCTTC. The resulting protein is CASSLTGGLLYGYTF.